Below, one T cell receptor beta chain is given with its context. The antigen is undetermined. V lost 3 bases to trimming and J lost 3 bases; unmatched junction nucleotides: 8. Per germline, CDR1 SQVTM and CDR2 ANQGSEA. The CDR3 spans 15 residues. The source of the sample is a study of CD8+ T cells in alopecia areata. Study-level information: Affected scalp percentage set treated patients' severity scores. Study outcomes and limitations: Although TCR sharing was seen in mice, sharing across patients was less clear, possibly for HLA-related reasons. Relative to normal scalp, lesional scalp, especially alopecia totalis/universalis, showed higher clonality.

The treatment here: oral pan-JAK inhibitor, 5-10 mg twice daily. TCR sequencing used cDNA made by reverse transcription of extracted RNA. This table comes from immunoSEQ multiplex PCR, and its TCRdb copy is limited to in-frame clones, with some not included. In the table there are approximately 42,000 clones, about 71% of which are singletons. This material consisted of CD8+ T cells sorted from blood, taken at week 4, from a patient treated with tofacitinib. V is TRBV29-1 and J is TRBJ1-3; TRBD1 matches at 7 bases. The receptor comes from a human donor with alopecia areata. CDR3 sequence (DNA): TGCAGCGTTGACCAAGACAGGGAAAGTGGAAACACCATATATTTT. Amino acid sequence: CSVDQDRESGNTIYF.